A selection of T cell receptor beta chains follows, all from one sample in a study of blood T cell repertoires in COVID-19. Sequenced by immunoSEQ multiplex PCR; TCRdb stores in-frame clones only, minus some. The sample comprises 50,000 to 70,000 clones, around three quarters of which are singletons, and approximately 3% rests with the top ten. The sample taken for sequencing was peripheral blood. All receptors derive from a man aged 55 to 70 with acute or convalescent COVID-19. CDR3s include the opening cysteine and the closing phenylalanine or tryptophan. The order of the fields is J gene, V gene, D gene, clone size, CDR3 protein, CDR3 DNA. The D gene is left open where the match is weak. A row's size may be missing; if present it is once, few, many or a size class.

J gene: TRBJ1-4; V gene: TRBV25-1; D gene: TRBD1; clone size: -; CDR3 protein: CASSPSGTVFEKLFF; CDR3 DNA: TGTGCCAGCAGTCCCAGTGGGACAGTATTCGAAAAACTGTTTTTT
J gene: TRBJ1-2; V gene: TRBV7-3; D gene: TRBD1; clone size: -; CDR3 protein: CASSSGQAYGYTF; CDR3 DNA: TGTGCCAGCAGCTCGGGACAGGCCTATGGCTACACCTTC
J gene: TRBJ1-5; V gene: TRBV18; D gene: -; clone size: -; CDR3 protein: CASSDRRRQPQHF; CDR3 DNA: TGTGCCAGCTCAGACAGACGACGCCAGCCCCAGCATTTT
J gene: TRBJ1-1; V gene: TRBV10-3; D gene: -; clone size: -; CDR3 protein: CAISESPMNTEAFF; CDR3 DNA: TGTGCCATCAGTGAGTCACCTATGAACACTGAAGCTTTCTTT
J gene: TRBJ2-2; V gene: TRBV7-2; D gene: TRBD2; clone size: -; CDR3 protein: CASRVAGGLAGELFF; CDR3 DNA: TGTGCCAGCAGGGTAGCGGGGGGGCTGGCCGGGGAGCTGTTTTTT
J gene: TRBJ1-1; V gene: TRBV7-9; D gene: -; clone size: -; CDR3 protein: CASSPAFVALNTEAFF; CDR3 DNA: TGTGCCAGCAGCCCCGCCTTTGTGGCATTGAACACTGAAGCTTTCTTT
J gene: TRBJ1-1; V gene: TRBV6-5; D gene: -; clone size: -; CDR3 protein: CASSVNTEAFF; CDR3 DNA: TGTGCCAGCAGCGTAAACACTGAAGCTTTCTTT
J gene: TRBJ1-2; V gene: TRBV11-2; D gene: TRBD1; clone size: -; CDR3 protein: CASRLRGTGGYGYTF; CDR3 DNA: TGTGCCAGCAGATTAAGGGGGACAGGGGGCTATGGCTACACCTTC
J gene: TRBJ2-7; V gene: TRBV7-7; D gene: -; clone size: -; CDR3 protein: CASSLMAGGEQYF; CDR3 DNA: TGTGCTAGCAGCTTAATGGCCGGGGGTGAGCAGTACTTC
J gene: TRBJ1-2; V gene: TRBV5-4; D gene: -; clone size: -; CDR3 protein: CASSLQGRGYTF; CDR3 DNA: TGTGCCAGCAGCTTACAGGGAAGAGGCTACACCTTC
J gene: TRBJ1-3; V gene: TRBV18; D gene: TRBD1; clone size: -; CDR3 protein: CASSPNTGTGYNSGNTIYF; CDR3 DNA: TGTGCCAGCTCACCCAACACCGGGACAGGGTATAACTCTGGAAACACCATATATTTT
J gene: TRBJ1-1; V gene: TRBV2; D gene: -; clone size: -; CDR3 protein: CASSDRMAEAFF; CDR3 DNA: TGTGCCAGCAGTGACAGGATGGCTGAAGCTTTCTTT
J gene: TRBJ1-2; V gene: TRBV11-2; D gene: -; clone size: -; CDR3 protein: CASSLSSPGYGYTF; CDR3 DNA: TGTGCCAGCAGCTTAAGTTCGCCGGGCTATGGCTACACCTTC
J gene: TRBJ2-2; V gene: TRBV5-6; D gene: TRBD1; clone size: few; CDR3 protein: CASSPDRGHTGELFF; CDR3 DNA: TGTGCCAGCAGCCCGGACAGGGGGCACACCGGGGAGCTGTTTTTT
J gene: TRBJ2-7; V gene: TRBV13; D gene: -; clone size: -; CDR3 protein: CASSLGQAGVPYEQYF; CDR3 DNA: TGTGCCAGCAGCCTGGGACAGGCGGGGGTCCCCTACGAGCAGTACTTC
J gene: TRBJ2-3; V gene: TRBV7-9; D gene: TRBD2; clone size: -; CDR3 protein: CASSLPGGADTQYF; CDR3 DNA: TGTGCCAGCAGCCTTCCGGGAGGTGCAGATACGCAGTATTTT
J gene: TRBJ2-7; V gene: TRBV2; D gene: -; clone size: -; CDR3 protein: CASSERGSYEQYF; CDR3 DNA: TGTGCCAGCAGTGAAAGGGGGTCCTACGAGCAGTACTTC
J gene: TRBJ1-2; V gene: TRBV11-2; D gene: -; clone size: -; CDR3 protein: CASSGEGRYGYTF; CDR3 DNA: TGTGCCAGCAGCGGAGAGGGTCGCTATGGCTACACCTTC
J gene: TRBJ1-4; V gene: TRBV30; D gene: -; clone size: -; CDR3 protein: CAWSAANGGTNEKLFF; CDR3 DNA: TGTGCCTGGAGTGCGGCTAACGGGGGGACTAATGAAAAACTGTTTTTT
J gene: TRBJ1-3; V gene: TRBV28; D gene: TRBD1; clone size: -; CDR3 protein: CASSSGQGPGNTIYF; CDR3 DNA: TGTGCCAGCAGTTCCGGACAGGGGCCGGGAAACACCATATATTTT
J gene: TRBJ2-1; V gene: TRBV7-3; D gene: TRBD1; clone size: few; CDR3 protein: CASSSYAQGAGNEQFF; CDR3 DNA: TGTGCCAGCAGCTCCTACGCCCAGGGGGCCGGGAATGAGCAGTTCTTC
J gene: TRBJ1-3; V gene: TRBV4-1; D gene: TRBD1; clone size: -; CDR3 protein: CASSQDPGQGIIYSGNTIYF; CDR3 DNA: TGCGCCAGCAGCCAGGATCCGGGACAGGGAATAATCTACTCTGGAAACACCATATATTTT
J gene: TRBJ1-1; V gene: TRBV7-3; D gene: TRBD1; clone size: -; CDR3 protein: CASSLGQGAGMTEAFF; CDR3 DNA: TGTGCCAGCAGCTTAGGACAGGGGGCAGGGATGACTGAAGCTTTCTTT
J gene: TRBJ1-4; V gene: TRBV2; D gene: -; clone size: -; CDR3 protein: CASRGDSEKLFF; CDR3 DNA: TGTGCCAGCCGGGGGGATAGTGAAAAACTGTTTTTT
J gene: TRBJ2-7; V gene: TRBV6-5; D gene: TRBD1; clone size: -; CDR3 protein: CASSYSPLRGHEQYF; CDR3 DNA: TGTGCCAGCAGTTACTCACCCCTCAGGGGGCACGAGCAGTACTTC
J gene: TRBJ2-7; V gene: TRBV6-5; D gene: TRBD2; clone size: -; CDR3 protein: CASSRRGYEQYF; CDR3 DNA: TGTGCCAGCAGTAGGCGGGGGTACGAGCAGTACTTC
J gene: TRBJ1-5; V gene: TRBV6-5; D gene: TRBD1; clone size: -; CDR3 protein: CASRGQEGQPQHF; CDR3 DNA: TGTGCCAGCAGGGGACAGGAGGGTCAGCCCCAGCATTTT
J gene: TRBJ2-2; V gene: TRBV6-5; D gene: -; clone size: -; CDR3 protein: CASARGTGELFF; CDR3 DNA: TGTGCCAGCGCTAGGGGCACCGGGGAGCTGTTTTTT
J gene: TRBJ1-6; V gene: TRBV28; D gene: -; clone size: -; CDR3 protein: CASSLRVSPLHF; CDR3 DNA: TGTGCCAGCAGTCTCAGGGTATCACCCCTCCACTTT
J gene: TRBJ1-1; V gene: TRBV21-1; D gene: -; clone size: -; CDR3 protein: CASSKGRRALNTEAFF; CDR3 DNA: TGTGCCAGCAGCAAAGGGCGCAGGGCGTTGAACACTGAAGCTTTCTTT
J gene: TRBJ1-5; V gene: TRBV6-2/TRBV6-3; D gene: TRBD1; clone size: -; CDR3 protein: CASSYYEGTGDQPQHF; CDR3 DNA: TGTGCCAGCAGTTACTATGAGGGGACAGGGGATCAGCCCCAGCATTTT
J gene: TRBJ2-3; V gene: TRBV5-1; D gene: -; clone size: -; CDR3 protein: CASSLDEGRPDTQYF; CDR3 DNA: TGCGCCAGCAGCTTGGATGAGGGCCGGCCAGATACGCAGTATTTT
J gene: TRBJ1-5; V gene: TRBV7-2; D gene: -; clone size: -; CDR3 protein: CASSPSGGAPQHF; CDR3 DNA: TGTGCCAGCAGCCCTAGTGGAGGCGCGCCCCAGCATTTT
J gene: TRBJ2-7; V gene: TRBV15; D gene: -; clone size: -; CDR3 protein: CATSRDKTYEQYF; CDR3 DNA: TGTGCCACCAGCCGGGACAAGACCTACGAGCAGTACTTC
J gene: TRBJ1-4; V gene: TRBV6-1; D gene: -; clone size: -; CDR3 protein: CASSERVEGPGGLFF; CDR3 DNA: TGTGCCAGCAGTGAAAGAGTGGAAGGACCTGGGGGGCTGTTTTTT
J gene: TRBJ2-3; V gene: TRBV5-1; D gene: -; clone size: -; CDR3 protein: CASSLVASTSTDTQYF; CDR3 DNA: TGCGCCAGCAGCCTGGTCGCTTCTACTAGCACAGATACGCAGTATTTT
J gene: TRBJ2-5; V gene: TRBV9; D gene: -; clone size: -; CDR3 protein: CASSVDQTEETQYF; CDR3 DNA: TGTGCCAGCAGCGTAGATCAGACAGAAGAGACCCAGTACTTC
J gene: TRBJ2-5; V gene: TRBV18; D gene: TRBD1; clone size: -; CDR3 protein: CASSTSRDSQETQYF; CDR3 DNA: TGTGCCAGCTCCACTTCTCGGGACAGTCAAGAGACCCAGTACTTC
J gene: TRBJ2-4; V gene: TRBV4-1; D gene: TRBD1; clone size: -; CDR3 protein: CASSQPDREDDIQYF; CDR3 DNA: TGCGCCAGCAGCCAACCAGACAGGGAAGACGACATTCAGTACTTC
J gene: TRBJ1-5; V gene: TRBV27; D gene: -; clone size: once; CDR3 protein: CASSFRMGNQPQHF; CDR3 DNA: TGTGCCAGCAGTTTCAGGATGGGCAATCAGCCCCAGCATTTT
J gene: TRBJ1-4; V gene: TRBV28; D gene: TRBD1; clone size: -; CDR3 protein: CASSWAGQRFSEKLFF; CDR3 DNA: TGTGCCAGCAGTTGGGCGGGACAGCGATTCAGTGAAAAACTGTTTTTT
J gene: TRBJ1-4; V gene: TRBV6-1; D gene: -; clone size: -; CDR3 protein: CASSESEANEKLFF; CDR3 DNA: TGTGCCAGCAGTGAATCCGAGGCTAATGAAAAACTGTTTTTT
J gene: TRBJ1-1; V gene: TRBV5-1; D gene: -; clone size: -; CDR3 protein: CASSLGGGMAEAFF; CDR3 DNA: TGCGCCAGCAGCTTGGGTGGGGGCATGGCTGAAGCTTTCTTT
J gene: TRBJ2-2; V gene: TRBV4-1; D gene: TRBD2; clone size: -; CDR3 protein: CASSQDPPGLATNTGELFF; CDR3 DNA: TGCGCCAGCAGCCAAGATCCCCCGGGACTAGCGACGAACACCGGGGAGCTGTTTTTT
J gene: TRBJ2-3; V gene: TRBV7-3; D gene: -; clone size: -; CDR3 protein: CASSPLRSDTDTQYF; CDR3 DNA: TGTGCCAGCAGCCCCCTCAGGTCCGACACAGATACGCAGTATTTT
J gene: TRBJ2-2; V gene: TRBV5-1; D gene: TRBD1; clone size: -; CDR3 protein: CASSPGQGFGGELFF; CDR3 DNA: TGCGCCAGCAGCCCGGGACAGGGGTTCGGCGGGGAGCTGTTTTTT
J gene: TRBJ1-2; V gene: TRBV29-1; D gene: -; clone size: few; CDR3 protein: CSVEGVYGYTF; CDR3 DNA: TGCAGCGTTGAGGGAGTCTATGGCTACACCTTC
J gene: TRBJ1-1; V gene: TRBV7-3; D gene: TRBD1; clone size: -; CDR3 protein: CASSSRTGEAFF; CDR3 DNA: TGTGCCAGCAGCAGCAGGACAGGAGAAGCTTTCTTT
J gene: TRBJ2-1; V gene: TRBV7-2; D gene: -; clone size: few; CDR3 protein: CASSGLGPRKFF; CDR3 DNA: TGTGCCAGCAGCGGCCTGGGCCCCAGGAAGTTCTTC
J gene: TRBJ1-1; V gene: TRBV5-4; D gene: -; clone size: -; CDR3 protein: CASSTIEFAEAFF; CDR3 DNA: TGTGCCAGCAGCACTATCGAATTCGCTGAAGCTTTCTTT
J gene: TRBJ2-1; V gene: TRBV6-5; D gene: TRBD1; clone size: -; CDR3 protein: CASMTGGAYNEQFF; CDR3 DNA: TGTGCCAGCATGACAGGGGGCGCCTACAATGAGCAGTTCTTC
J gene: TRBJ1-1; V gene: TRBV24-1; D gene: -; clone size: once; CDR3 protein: CATSDEGSRRAFF; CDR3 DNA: TGTGCCACCAGTGACGAGGGATCCCGGCGGGCTTTCTTT